A selection of T cell receptor beta chains follows, all from one sample in a study of cytomegalovirus exposure and HLA in healthy donors. Sequencing used immunoSEQ multiplex PCR; TCRdb keeps in-frame clones, though not all of them. Among over 100,000 clones listed, approximately 80% were seen once. The sample taken for sequencing was PBMCs. Receptors were obtained from a woman in her 30s in good health and CMV-seronegative. CDR3s include the opening cysteine and the closing phenylalanine or tryptophan. The order of the fields is clone size, V gene, D gene, J gene, CDR3 DNA, CDR3 protein. The D gene is left open where the match is weak. Size is stated for part of the rows, as once, few or many counts, or as a class when the clone is expanded.

.	TRBV19	TRBD2	TRBJ2-3	TGTGCCAGTAGTATTGGGAGTAGCGGGAGACTGTGGACAGATACGCAGTATTTT	CASSIGSSGRLWTDTQYF
.	TRBV6-1	TRBD1	TRBJ1-4	TGTGCCAGCTCGGAAACAGGGGCAGATGAAAAACTGTTTTTT	CASSETGADEKLFF
few	TRBV6-5	TRBD1	TRBJ2-5	TGTGCCAGCAGTTACTTTACAGGGGTCGAGACCCAGTACTTC	CASSYFTGVETQYF
.	TRBV6-1	.	TRBJ2-5	TGTGCCAGCAGCCTAGACGGGACTTTGCGGGAGACCCAGTACTTC	CASSLDGTLRETQYF
.	TRBV30	TRBD2	TRBJ2-7	TGTGCCTGGGGGCGGGCGGGAGCGACGTCCTACGAGCAGTACTTC	CAWGRAGATSYEQYF
.	TRBV5-1	TRBD2	TRBJ2-2	TGCGCCAGCAGCTGGGGACTAGCGGAGAACACCGGGGAGCTGTTTTTT	CASSWGLAENTGELFF
.	TRBV11-2	.	TRBJ2-3	TGTGCCAGCAGCCCCCTCAGGGGCACAGATACGCAGTATTTT	CASSPLRGTDTQYF
few	TRBV9	.	TRBJ1-1	TGTGCCAGCAGCGTAGCTTCCTATATGAACACTGAAGCTTTCTTT	CASSVASYMNTEAFF
.	TRBV6-1	TRBD1	TRBJ2-7	TGTGCCAGCAGTGAAGGACCGACAGGGACCCTATACGAGCAGTACTTC	CASSEGPTGTLYEQYF
.	TRBV29-1	TRBD2	TRBJ2-1	TGCAGCGTTGTGGGCCTAGCGGTCTCCTACAATGAGCAGTTCTTC	CSVVGLAVSYNEQFF
few	TRBV10-3	.	TRBJ2-6	TGTGCCATCAGTTTTGGGACTAACAGGGGGGCTGGGGCCAACGTCCTGACTTTC	CAISFGTNRGAGANVLTF
few	TRBV6-5	TRBD2	TRBJ2-7	TGTGCCAGCAGGCCGCTAGCGGGAGTCCACGAGCAGTACTTC	CASRPLAGVHEQYF
once	TRBV5-4	TRBD2	TRBJ2-7	TGTGCCAGCAGCCCACGACTAGCGGCCTACGAGCAGTACTTC	CASSPRLAAYEQYF
.	TRBV7-9	TRBD2	TRBJ2-7	TGTGCCAGCAGCTTAGCGCCCAGCGGGAATGAGCAGTACTTC	CASSLAPSGNEQYF
.	TRBV18	.	TRBJ1-1	TGTGCCAGCTCACCGGGGACAACGAGGGAAGCTTTCTTT	CASSPGTTREAFF
.	TRBV4-2	.	TRBJ1-1	TGTGCCAGCAGCCTCGGAGAGAACACTGAAGCTTTCTTT	CASSLGENTEAFF
.	TRBV27	.	TRBJ1-6	TGTGCCAGCAGTTTATACGGGGAGAGTAATTCACCCCTCCACTTT	CASSLYGESNSPLHF
.	TRBV28	.	TRBJ2-5	TGTGCCAGCAGTCAAAAAGCCCTGGCCGGGGGACCGTACTTC	CASSQKALAGGPYF
.	TRBV20-1	TRBD2	TRBJ2-1	TGCAGTGCTCGCCTGGCGGGAGGATGTTTCTTC	CSARLAGGCFF
few	TRBV2	TRBD2	TRBJ2-7	TGTGCCAGCAGGACGCGGGAGGGCTCCTACGAGCAGTACTTC	CASRTREGSYEQYF
.	TRBV29-1	.	TRBJ2-7	TGCAGCGCTCGTTACTCCTACGAGCAGTACTTC	CSARYSYEQYF
.	TRBV14	TRBD2	TRBJ2-7	TGTGCCAGCAGCCAGAGGGGACTAGCGGACTCCTACGAGCAGTACTTC	CASSQRGLADSYEQYF
.	TRBV19	TRBD2	TRBJ2-7	TGTGCCAGTAGTCTCCGATGGACAGGGTCTCTACTAGCGGGAGGCTTGGGCGAGCAGTACTTC	CASSLRWTGSLLAGGLGEQYF
.	TRBV2	TRBD1	TRBJ1-2	TGTGCCAGCAGTACCCGGGACAGGAGCAACTTC	CASSTRDRSNF
few	TRBV6-6	TRBD1	TRBJ2-1	TGTGCCAGCAGTTACCCGGGACAGGGGTTCCGTGAGCAGTTCTTC	CASSYPGQGFREQFF
.	TRBV6-5	TRBD1	TRBJ2-7	TGTGCCAGCAGTTACGACGGGACAGGGAAGGACGAGCAGTACTTC	CASSYDGTGKDEQYF
.	TRBV7-9	TRBD2	TRBJ2-1	TGTGCCAGCAGCTTAGGACTAGCGGGGGGAGACAATGAGCAGTTCTTC	CASSLGLAGGDNEQFF
.	TRBV19	TRBD2	TRBJ2-6	TGTGCCAGTAGTCTCTGGGGGGGCTCTGGGGCCAACGTCCTGACTTTC	CASSLWGGSGANVLTF
.	TRBV5-1	.	TRBJ2-7	TGCGCCAGCAGCTTGGCAGGCAACTCCTACGAGCAGTACTTC	CASSLAGNSYEQYF
.	TRBV28	TRBD1	TRBJ1-5	TGTGCCAGCAGGATACAGGGGGTCAATCAGCCCCAGCATTTT	CASRIQGVNQPQHF
.	TRBV12-5	TRBD2	TRBJ2-1	TGTGCTAGTGGTTTACTCCTCTCGCGGGAGGGTGAGCAGTTCTTC	CASGLLLSREGEQFF
once	TRBV5-1	TRBD1	TRBJ1-2	TGCGCCAGCAGCCCCGACAGGGTGGAGGGGAACTATGGCTACACCTTC	CASSPDRVEGNYGYTF
.	TRBV6-6	TRBD1	TRBJ2-7	TGTGCCAGCAGTTATCGACAGGGGGCCTACGAGCAGTACTTC	CASSYRQGAYEQYF
few	TRBV7-9	TRBD2	TRBJ2-3	TGTGCCAGCAATAGCGGGAGAATTGGGATAGATACGCAGTATTTT	CASNSGRIGIDTQYF
.	TRBV7-2	.	TRBJ2-2	TGTGCCAGCAGCCCGGGGACTGCTCCCAGCCTAATAAACACCGGGGAGCTGTTTTTT	CASSPGTAPSLINTGELFF
.	TRBV7-9	.	TRBJ2-7	TGTGCCAGCAGCCACGGACTAGGGGGGTACGAGCAGTACTTC	CASSHGLGGYEQYF
few	TRBV5-4	.	TRBJ2-1	TGTGCCAGCAGCTTGGTTAGCGGCTACCTCAATGAGCAGTTCTTC	CASSLVSGYLNEQFF
.	TRBV25-1	TRBD1	TRBJ2-2	TGTGCCAGCAGTGAAACCCGGGACAGGGGGCACACCGGGGAGCTGTTTTTT	CASSETRDRGHTGELFF
.	TRBV6-6	.	TRBJ2-2	TGTGCCAGCAGTTACGAGGGCGGGAGGGAGCTGTTTTTT	CASSYEGGRELFF
.	TRBV5-4	TRBD2	TRBJ2-7	TGTGCCAGCAGCCCCGGGGGGAAGAGCTCCTACGAGCAGTACTTC	CASSPGGKSSYEQYF
.	TRBV5-1	TRBD1	TRBJ2-7	TGCGCCAGCAGCTGGACGGGGACAGAGTCCTCCTACGAGCAGTACTTC	CASSWTGTESSYEQYF
.	TRBV18	.	TRBJ2-2	TGTGCCAGCTCACTACGGACCGGGGAGCTGTTTTTT	CASSLRTGELFF
once	TRBV5-1	TRBD2	TRBJ2-1	TGCGCCAGCAGAGGTAATAGCGGGAGCGATGAGCAGTTCTTC	CASRGNSGSDEQFF
.	TRBV18	TRBD1	TRBJ2-5	TGTGCCAGCTCACCGGGACAGGGTGAGGAGACCCAGTACTTC	CASSPGQGEETQYF
.	TRBV30	TRBD2	TRBJ2-7	TGTGCCTGGAAAAGTCTCGGACTAGCGGGAGGGCCCTCCTACGAGCAGTACTTC	CAWKSLGLAGGPSYEQYF
.	TRBV7-9	.	TRBJ2-3	TGTGCCAGCAGCCCCGCTCGGGATACGCAGTATTTT	CASSPARDTQYF
.	TRBV9	TRBD2	TRBJ2-2	TGTGCCAGCAGCGTAGCTAGCGGGAACACCGGGGAGCTGTTTTTT	CASSVASGNTGELFF
.	TRBV19	TRBD1	TRBJ2-7	TGTGCCAGTAACCACGGACAGGGGAGGGACGAGCAGTACTTC	CASNHGQGRDEQYF
.	TRBV11-2	TRBD1	TRBJ2-6	TGTGCCAGCAGTGGACAGGGGTCTCTCTCTGGGGCCAACGTCCTGACTTTC	CASSGQGSLSGANVLTF
.	TRBV5-1	.	TRBJ2-3	TGCGCCAGCAGAGAGGGCACAGATACGCAGTATTTT	CASREGTDTQYF
.	TRBV19	.	TRBJ1-1	TGTGCCAGTTTGGAGCGAACTGAAGCTTTCTTT	CASLERTEAFF
.	TRBV2	.	TRBJ2-2	TGTGCCAGCAGTGTAGCGGGACAGGGTATATCCGGGGAGCTGTTTTTT	CASSVAGQGISGELFF
.	TRBV9	TRBD1	TRBJ1-2	TGTGCCAGCAGCGGACCCGGGGCAGGGGGCTTTGGCTACACCTTC	CASSGPGAGGFGYTF
.	TRBV28	.	TRBJ1-1	TGTGCCAGCAGTATCATCGGGGGGAGTGAAGCTTTCTTT	CASSIIGGSEAFF
once	TRBV5-1	TRBD1	TRBJ2-3	TGCGCCAGCAGCGTCGACAGGGGGGGAACAGATACGCAGTATTTT	CASSVDRGGTDTQYF
few	TRBV10-3	TRBD1	TRBJ1-5	TGTGCCATCAGTGAGTCGCGGACAGGCGGACAGCCCCAGCATTTT	CAISESRTGGQPQHF
.	TRBV27	TRBD1	TRBJ1-1	TGTGCCAGCAGTTTATTATTTGGACAGGGGGCCACTGAAGCTTTCTTT	CASSLLFGQGATEAFF
.	TRBV9	TRBD1	TRBJ1-3	TGTGCCAGCAGCCCAGGGGACAGGGGGTTTGGAAACACCATATATTTT	CASSPGDRGFGNTIYF
.	TRBV5-1	TRBD2	TRBJ2-1	TGCGCCAGCAGCTTGGTCCTGCGGGAGGGTGGCAATGAGCAGTTCTTC	CASSLVLREGGNEQFF